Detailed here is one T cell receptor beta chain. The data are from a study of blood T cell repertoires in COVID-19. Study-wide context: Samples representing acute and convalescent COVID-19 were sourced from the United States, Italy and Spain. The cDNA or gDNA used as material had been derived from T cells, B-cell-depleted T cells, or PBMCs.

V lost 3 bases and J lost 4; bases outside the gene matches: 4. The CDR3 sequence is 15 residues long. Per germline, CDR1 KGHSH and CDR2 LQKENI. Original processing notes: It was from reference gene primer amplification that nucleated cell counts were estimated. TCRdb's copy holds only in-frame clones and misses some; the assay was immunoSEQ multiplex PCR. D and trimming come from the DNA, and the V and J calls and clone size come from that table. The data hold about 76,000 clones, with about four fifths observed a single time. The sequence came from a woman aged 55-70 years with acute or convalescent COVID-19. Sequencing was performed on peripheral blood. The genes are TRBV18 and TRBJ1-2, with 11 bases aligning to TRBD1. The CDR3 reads CASSPGQGESYGYTF. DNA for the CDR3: TGTGCCAGCTCACCGGGACAGGGGGAGAGCTATGGCTACACCTTC.